Listed below are T cell receptor beta chains from one sample, sequenced in a study of shared clonotypes between healthy human individuals. TCRdb keeps only in-frame clones here, not all; method: immunoSEQ multiplex PCR. The sample has under 1 million clones, about 92% seen once. Source material: naive CD8+ T cells sorted from blood. The receptors stem from a man younger than 40 in good health. The CDR3 runs from the conserved cysteine through the conserved F or W. D genes are given only for firm matches. The size field is filled for only some rows; it gives once, few, many or a size class.

V gene	J gene	clone size	D gene	CDR3 DNA	CDR3 protein
TRBV15	TRBJ2-5	.	.	TGTGCCACCAGCGAGGTAGGGCAAGAGACCCAGTACTTC	CATSEVGQETQYF
TRBV7-9	TRBJ2-1	.	.	TGTGCCAGCAGTACGCAAGGGAATGAGCAGTTCTTC	CASSTQGNEQFF
TRBV7-2	TRBJ2-2	once	.	TGTGCCAGCAGCCGCCCCGGGACGAACACCGGGGAGCTGTTTTTT	CASSRPGTNTGELFF
TRBV2	TRBJ1-2	.	.	TGTGCCAGCAACGGTCGCAAGTATGGCTACACCTTC	CASNGRKYGYTF
TRBV7-9	TRBJ2-3	.	.	TGTGCCAGCAGCCCAAAAACCGCAGATACGCAGTATTTT	CASSPKTADTQYF
TRBV13	TRBJ2-5	.	TRBD1	TGTGCCAGCAGCTGGACCGGGACAGGAGAGAAAGAGACCCAGTACTTC	CASSWTGTGEKETQYF
TRBV28	TRBJ2-1	.	TRBD1	TGTGCCAGCAGTTTAGACCCCGGGACAGGGGGTTACAACAGGGGCGAGAACTCCTACAATGAGCAGTTCTTC	CASSLDPGTGGYNRGENSYNEQFF
TRBV5-6	TRBJ2-5	.	.	TGTGCCAGCAGCTTGGTCCAAGAGACCCAGTACTTC	CASSLVQETQYF
TRBV15	TRBJ2-5	.	TRBD1	TGTGCCACCAGCAGAGGACAGGGGGTAGGAGAGACCCAGTACTTC	CATSRGQGVGETQYF
TRBV9	TRBJ2-2	.	TRBD1	TGTGCCAGCAGCGTAGGTGGGACAGGAGAACTAACCGGGGAGCTGTTTTTT	CASSVGGTGELTGELFF
TRBV5-1	TRBJ2-7	.	.	TGCGCCAGCAGCTTACGGGCAAGCTCCTACGAGCAGTACTTC	CASSLRASSYEQYF
TRBV6-6	TRBJ2-3	.	TRBD1	TGTGCCAGCAGTTACGATCAGGGGGCGCTTGCAGATACGCAGTATTTT	CASSYDQGALADTQYF
TRBV4-1	TRBJ2-7	.	.	TGCGCCAGCAGCCAAGTGAGAGGGGGTCAGGGCGAGCAGTACTTC	CASSQVRGGQGEQYF
TRBV13	TRBJ2-1	.	.	TGTGCCAGCAGCCTGGGGATCATGGGACCTAATGAGCAGTTCTTC	CASSLGIMGPNEQFF
TRBV5-6	TRBJ1-4	.	TRBD1	TGTGCCAGCAGCTCCGACGGAGGACAGGGTAATGAAAAACTGTTTTTT	CASSSDGGQGNEKLFF
TRBV15	TRBJ2-7	.	.	TGTGCCACCCGCCCGGGCCCTAACTCCTACGAGCAGTACTTC	CATRPGPNSYEQYF
TRBV28	TRBJ2-7	.	.	TGTGCCAGCAGTTTATGGGGCAGTTCCTACGAGCAGTACTTC	CASSLWGSSYEQYF
TRBV9	TRBJ2-7	.	TRBD1	TGTGCCAGCAGCGGTCGGCCGGGACAGGGGAAGGAGGAGCAGTACTTC	CASSGRPGQGKEEQYF
TRBV28	TRBJ1-2	once	.	TGTGCCAGCGGGATAGGGAGGTATGGCTACACCTTC	CASGIGRYGYTF
TRBV27	TRBJ2-7	.	.	TGTGCCAGCAGTCAGGGACCCTCGAGCCACTACTACGAGCAGTACTTC	CASSQGPSSHYYEQYF
TRBV7-9	TRBJ2-7	.	TRBD2	TGTGCCAGCAGCTTAGCTACCGGGACTAGCGGGATCTACGAGCAGTACTTC	CASSLATGTSGIYEQYF
TRBV7-9	TRBJ1-4	few	.	TGTGCCAGCAGCTTAGCGGGGGCGAGTGAAAAACTGTTTTTT	CASSLAGASEKLFF
TRBV10-2	TRBJ2-7	.	TRBD2	TGCGCCAGCAGTTCTAGCGGCAGCTCCTACGAGCAGTACTTC	CASSSSGSSYEQYF
TRBV5-1	TRBJ1-2	once	.	TGCGCCAGCAGCTCTACACCCCTAACCCCTGATGGCTACACCTTC	CASSSTPLTPDGYTF
TRBV21-1	TRBJ1-1	.	.	TGTGCCGGACGGTGTAGGGGAACGAACACTGAAGCTTTCTTT	CAGRCRGTNTEAFF
TRBV9	TRBJ2-1	.	TRBD1	TGTGCCAGCAGCACAAGGACAGGGAATGAGCAGTTCTTC	CASSTRTGNEQFF
TRBV7-9	TRBJ2-3	once	.	TGTGCCAGCAAGGGCGGGATCACAGATACGCAGTATTTT	CASKGGITDTQYF
TRBV29-1	TRBJ2-1	.	.	TGCAGCGTGGGAGCCTCTGGGAATGAGCAGTTCTTC	CSVGASGNEQFF
TRBV2	TRBJ2-1	.	.	TGTGCCAGCAGAGAAACGGGAAGAGAGGGCAATGAGCAGTTCTTC	CASRETGREGNEQFF
TRBV19	TRBJ2-7	.	.	TGTGCCAGTAGTGTGGGACGTGGTTTCACCTACGAGCAGTACTTC	CASSVGRGFTYEQYF
TRBV16	TRBJ2-5	.	.	TGTGCCAGCAGCCCACACAGGGAAACCCAGTACTTC	CASSPHRETQYF
TRBV29-1	TRBJ2-2	.	.	TGCAGCGTTGATGGCGGGAACACCGGGGAGCTGTTTTTT	CSVDGGNTGELFF
TRBV6-1	TRBJ2-7	.	TRBD2	TGTGCCAGCAGTGAAATTTGGACTAGCGGCTACGAGCAGTACTTC	CASSEIWTSGYEQYF
TRBV7-6	TRBJ2-1	few	.	TGTGCCAGCAGCCTCTCTGCCTACAATGAGCAGTTCTTC	CASSLSAYNEQFF
TRBV27	TRBJ2-1	.	TRBD2	TGTGCCAGCAGTTTAATTCCGGGAACTAGCGGGAGAGTCTATGAGCAGTTCTTC	CASSLIPGTSGRVYEQFF
TRBV19	TRBJ1-2	once	.	TGTGCCAGTAGTATTTGGAGTGAGGCTGCTAACTATGGCTACACCTTC	CASSIWSEAANYGYTF
TRBV5-1	TRBJ2-1	.	.	TGCGCCAGCAGCTTGGTCGGGACTGTCAGCTCCTACAATGAGCAGTTCTTC	CASSLVGTVSSYNEQFF
TRBV29-1	TRBJ2-5	.	TRBD2	TGCAGCGAGTTGGCGGGAGTTAAAGAGACCCAGTACTTC	CSELAGVKETQYF
TRBV29-1	TRBJ2-7	.	.	TGCAGCGTTGAAGAAGCGGGCTACGAGCAGTACTTC	CSVEEAGYEQYF
TRBV25-1	TRBJ2-7	.	.	TGTGCCAGCAGTCCCCCGGGCGACTACGAGCAGTACTTC	CASSPPGDYEQYF
TRBV7-9	TRBJ2-7	.	.	TGTGCCAGCAGCTCCTCGAAAGGGGGACAACTCTACGAGCAGTACTTC	CASSSSKGGQLYEQYF
TRBV27	TRBJ2-6	.	.	TGTGCCAGCAGTCTGGCCGAGACCGGGGCCAACGTCCTGACTTTC	CASSLAETGANVLTF
TRBV19	TRBJ2-4	.	.	TGTGCCAGTAGTCTTGGAGCCAAAAACATTCAGTACTTC	CASSLGAKNIQYF
TRBV4-1	TRBJ2-1	once	TRBD2	TGCGCCAGCAGCCAAGAGGGCGGGAGTGAGCTCTTC	CASSQEGGSELF
TRBV25-1	TRBJ1-1	.	.	TGTGCCAGCCAACTTGGGGGAGAAGCTTTCTTT	CASQLGGEAFF
TRBV4-1	TRBJ2-1	.	TRBD2	TGCGCCAGCAGCCAAGATCCCCCTAGCGGGATCTACAATGAGCAGTTCTTC	CASSQDPPSGIYNEQFF
TRBV28	TRBJ2-1	.	TRBD2	TGTGCCACCTACCCAGCGGGAGCGCCTCGGAATGAGCAGTTCTTC	CATYPAGAPRNEQFF
TRBV9	TRBJ2-4	.	TRBD2	TGTGCCAGCAGTTATAGCGGGGGCAAAAACATTCAGTACTTC	CASSYSGGKNIQYF
TRBV28	TRBJ2-1	.	TRBD2	TGTGCCAGCAGTAAGGGAAGCGGGAGGGCCGGAGCCTACAATGAGCAGTTCTTC	CASSKGSGRAGAYNEQFF
TRBV30	TRBJ2-7	.	TRBD1	TGTGCCTACACCTGGGACAGCTACGAGCAGTACTTC	CAYTWDSYEQYF
TRBV4-1	TRBJ2-7	.	.	TGCGCCAGCAGCCAAGTCGGGTCCGCCGAGCAGTACTTC	CASSQVGSAEQYF
TRBV28	TRBJ2-7	.	.	TGTGCCAGCAGTTTATCCGCCTACGAGCAGTACTTC	CASSLSAYEQYF